This T cell receptor beta chain was sequenced in a study of T cell responses to AZD1222 COVID-19 vaccine. The CDR3 contains 15 residues. Trimming pared 2 bases from V and 6 bases from J, leaving 16 bases between. The germline V gene encodes CDR1 KGHSH and CDR2 LQKENI. The table came from immunoSEQ multiplex PCR; TCRdb's copy has only in-frame clones and leaves some out. The sample lists fewer than 90,000 clones; about 89% were seen once. The chain links TRBV18 to TRBJ1-1; D remains ambiguous. The origin of this receptor is an adult who received the AZD1222 COVID-19 vaccine. Material: peripheral blood, obtained 28 days after the second AZD1222 dose. The CDR3: CASSPGSAVLAEAFF. DNA for the CDR3: TGTGCCAGCTCACCAGGGTCGGCGGTCTTGGCTGAAGCTTTCTTT.